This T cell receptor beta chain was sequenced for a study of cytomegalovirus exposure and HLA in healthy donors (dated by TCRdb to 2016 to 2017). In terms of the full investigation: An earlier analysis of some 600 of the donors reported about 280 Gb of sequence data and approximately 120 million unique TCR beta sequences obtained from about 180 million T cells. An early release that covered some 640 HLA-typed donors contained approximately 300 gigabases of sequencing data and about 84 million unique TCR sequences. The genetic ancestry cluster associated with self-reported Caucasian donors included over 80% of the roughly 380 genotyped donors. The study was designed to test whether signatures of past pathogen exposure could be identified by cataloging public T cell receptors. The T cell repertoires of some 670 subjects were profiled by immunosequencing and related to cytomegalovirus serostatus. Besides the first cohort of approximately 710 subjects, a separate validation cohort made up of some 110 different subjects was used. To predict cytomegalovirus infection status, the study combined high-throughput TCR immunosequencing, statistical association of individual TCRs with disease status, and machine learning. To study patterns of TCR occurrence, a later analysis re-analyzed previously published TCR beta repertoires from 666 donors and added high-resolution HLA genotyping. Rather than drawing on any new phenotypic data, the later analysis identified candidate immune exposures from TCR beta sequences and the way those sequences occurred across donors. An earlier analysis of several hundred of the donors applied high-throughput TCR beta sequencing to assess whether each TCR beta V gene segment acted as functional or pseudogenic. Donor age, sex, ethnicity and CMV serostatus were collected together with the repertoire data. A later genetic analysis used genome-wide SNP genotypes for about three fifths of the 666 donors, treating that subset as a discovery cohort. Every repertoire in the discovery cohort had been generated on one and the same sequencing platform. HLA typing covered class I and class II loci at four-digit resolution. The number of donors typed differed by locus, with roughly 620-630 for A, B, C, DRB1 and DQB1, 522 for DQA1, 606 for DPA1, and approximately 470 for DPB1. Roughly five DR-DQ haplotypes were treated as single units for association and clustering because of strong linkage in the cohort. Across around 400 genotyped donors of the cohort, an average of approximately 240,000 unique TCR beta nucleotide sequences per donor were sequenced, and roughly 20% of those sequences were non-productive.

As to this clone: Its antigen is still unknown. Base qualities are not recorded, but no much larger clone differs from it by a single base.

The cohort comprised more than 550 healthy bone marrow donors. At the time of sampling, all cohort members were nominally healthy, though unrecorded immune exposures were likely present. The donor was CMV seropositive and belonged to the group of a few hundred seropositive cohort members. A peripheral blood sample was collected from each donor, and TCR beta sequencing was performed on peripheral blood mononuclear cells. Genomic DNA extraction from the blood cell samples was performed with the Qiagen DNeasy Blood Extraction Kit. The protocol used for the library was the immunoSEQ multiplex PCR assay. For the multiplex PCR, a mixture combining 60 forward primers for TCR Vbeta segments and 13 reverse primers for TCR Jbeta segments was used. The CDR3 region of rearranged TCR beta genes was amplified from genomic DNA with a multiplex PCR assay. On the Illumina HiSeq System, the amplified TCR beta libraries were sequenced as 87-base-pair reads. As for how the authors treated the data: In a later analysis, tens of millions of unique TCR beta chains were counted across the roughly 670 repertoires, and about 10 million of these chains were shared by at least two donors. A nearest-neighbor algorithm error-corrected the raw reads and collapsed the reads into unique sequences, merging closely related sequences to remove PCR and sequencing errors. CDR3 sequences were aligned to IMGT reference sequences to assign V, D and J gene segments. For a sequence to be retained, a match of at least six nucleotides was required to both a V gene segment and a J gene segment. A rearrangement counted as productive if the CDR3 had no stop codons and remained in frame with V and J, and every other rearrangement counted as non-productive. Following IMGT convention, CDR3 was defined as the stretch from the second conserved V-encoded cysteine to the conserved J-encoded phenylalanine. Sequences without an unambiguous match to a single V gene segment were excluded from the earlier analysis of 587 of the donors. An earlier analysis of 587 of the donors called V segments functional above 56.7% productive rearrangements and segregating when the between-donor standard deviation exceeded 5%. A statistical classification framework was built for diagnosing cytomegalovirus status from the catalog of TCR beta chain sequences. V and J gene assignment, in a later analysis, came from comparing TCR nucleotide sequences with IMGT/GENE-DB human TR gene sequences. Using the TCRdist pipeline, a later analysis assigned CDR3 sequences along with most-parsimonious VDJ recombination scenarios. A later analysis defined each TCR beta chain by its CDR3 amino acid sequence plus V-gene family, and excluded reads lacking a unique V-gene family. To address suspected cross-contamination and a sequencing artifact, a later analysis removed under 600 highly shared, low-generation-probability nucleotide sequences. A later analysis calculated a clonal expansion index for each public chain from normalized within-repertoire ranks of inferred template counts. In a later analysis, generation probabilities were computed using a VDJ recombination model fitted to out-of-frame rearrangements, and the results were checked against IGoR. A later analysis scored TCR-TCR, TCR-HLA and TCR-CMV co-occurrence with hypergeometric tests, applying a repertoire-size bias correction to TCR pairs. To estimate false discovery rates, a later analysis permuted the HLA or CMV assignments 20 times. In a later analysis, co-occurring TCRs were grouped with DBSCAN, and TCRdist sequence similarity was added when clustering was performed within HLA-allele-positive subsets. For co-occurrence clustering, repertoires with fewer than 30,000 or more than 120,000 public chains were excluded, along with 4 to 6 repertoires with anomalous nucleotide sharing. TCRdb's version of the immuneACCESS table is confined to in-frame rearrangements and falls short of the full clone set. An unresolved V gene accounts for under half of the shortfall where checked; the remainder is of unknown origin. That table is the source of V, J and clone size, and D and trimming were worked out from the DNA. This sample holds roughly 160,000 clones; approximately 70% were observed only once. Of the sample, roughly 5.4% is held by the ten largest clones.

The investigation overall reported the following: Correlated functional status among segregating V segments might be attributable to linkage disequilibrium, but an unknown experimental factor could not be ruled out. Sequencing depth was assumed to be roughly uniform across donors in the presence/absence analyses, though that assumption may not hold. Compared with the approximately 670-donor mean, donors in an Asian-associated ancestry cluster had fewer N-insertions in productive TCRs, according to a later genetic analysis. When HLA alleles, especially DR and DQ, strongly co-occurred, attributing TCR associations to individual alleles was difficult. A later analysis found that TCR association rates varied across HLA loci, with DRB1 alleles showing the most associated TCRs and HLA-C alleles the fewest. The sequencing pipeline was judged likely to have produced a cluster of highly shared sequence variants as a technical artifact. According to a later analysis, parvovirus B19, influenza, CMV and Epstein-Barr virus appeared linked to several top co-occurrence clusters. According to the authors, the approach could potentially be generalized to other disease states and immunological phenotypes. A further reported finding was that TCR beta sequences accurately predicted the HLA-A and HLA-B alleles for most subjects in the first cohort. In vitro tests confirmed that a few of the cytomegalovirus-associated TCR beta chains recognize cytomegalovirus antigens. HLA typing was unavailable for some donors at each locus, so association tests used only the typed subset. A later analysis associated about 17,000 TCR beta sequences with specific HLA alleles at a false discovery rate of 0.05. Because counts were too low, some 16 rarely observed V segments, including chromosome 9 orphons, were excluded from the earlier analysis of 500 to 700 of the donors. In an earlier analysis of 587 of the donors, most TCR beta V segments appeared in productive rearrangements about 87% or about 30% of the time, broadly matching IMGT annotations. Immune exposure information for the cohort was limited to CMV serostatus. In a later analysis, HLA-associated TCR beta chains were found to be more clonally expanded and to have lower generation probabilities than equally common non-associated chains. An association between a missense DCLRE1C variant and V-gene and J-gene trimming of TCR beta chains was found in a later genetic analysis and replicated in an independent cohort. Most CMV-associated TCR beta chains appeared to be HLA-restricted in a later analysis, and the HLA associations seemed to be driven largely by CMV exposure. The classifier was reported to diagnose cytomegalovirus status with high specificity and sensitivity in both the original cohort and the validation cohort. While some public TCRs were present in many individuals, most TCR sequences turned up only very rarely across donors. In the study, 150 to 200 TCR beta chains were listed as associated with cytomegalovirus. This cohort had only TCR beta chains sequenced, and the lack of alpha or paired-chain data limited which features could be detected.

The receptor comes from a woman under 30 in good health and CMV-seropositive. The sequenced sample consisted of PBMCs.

The bases are TGTGCCAGCAGCTTGGAGGGAGCAACTAATGAAAAACTGTTTTTT. It is translated as CASSLEGATNEKLFF. The chain is encoded by TRBV5-4 joined to TRBJ1-4, with the D gene not confidently named. Trimming removed 0 bases from V and 0 bases from J, leaving 6 bases between the germline ends. CDR1 SGHNT and CDR2 YYREEE were looked up in the germline V gene (reference sequence). From cysteine to phenylalanine, the CDR3 is 15 amino acids long. The only DNA kept is the CDR3, 45 bases in frame from the first base.